The text below deals with one T cell receptor (beta chain). No antigen is known for it. The data are from a study of graft-versus-host responses after intestinal transplantation. Study-wide background: All recipients were given anti-thymocyte globulin induction, and tacrolimus and steroids were then administered for around three years. Study conclusions and caveats: The marrow of recipients harbored GvH clones, and ileum or blood showed some of them first.

Clones were sequenced by immunoSEQ multiplex PCR, and TCRdb holds only the in-frame ones, with some missing. The sample has 55,000 to 75,000 clones, 84% seen once. The receptor was isolated from a human donor who was the organ donor for an intestinal transplant. Sequencing was performed on unstimulated CD4+ T cells sorted from spleen or lymph node cells, taken before transplant.

CDR3 region: CASSLGATPGELFF. The DNA for the CDR3 is TGTGCCAGCAGCTTAGGGGCTACTCCCGGGGAGCTGTTTTTT. The chain recombines TRBV7-2 with TRBJ2-2; D not certain. With 1 base removed from V and 6 bases from J, the gap between germline ends came to 9 bases. This CDR3 region has 14 residues. The germline gives CDR1 SGHTA, CDR2 FQGNSA.